A selection of T cell receptor beta chains follows, all from one sample in a study. TCRdb used MiXCR to reprocess the RT-PCR reads, holding one entry per CDR3 protein. Among approximately 720,000 distinct CDR3 sequences listed, approximately 14% were seen once. The sequenced sample was memory CD4+ T cells from blood. Source of these receptors: a female donor in good health, serving as a healthy control. CDR3s include the opening cysteine and the closing phenylalanine or tryptophan. Each record gives: V gene, clone size, J gene, D gene, CDR3 DNA, CDR3 protein. The D gene is left open where the match is weak. The size of a clone is reported for some rows only, either as once, few or many, or as a class for expanded clones.

V gene: TRBV20-1
clone size: few
J gene: TRBJ1-2
D gene: .
CDR3 DNA: TGCAGTGCCGTTCCCTACAGGGAGTATGGCTACACCTTC
CDR3 protein: CSAVPYREYGYTF

V gene: TRBV4-3
clone size: few
J gene: TRBJ1-2
D gene: .
CDR3 DNA: TGCGCCAGCAGCCAAGCGAGGGCCAACTATGGCTACACCTTC
CDR3 protein: CASSQARANYGYTF

V gene: TRBV4-1
clone size: .
J gene: TRBJ2-4
D gene: .
CDR3 DNA: TGCGCCAGCAGCCTATTGGACACGAAAAACATTCAGTACTTC
CDR3 protein: CASSLLDTKNIQYF

V gene: TRBV10-3
clone size: .
J gene: TRBJ2-7
D gene: .
CDR3 DNA: TGTGCCACCGTTGACAGAGAGAACTACGAGCAGTACTTC
CDR3 protein: CATVDRENYEQYF

V gene: TRBV12-3/TRBV12-4
clone size: many
J gene: TRBJ1-2
D gene: TRBD1
CDR3 DNA: TGTGCCAGCAGTAATCCCCAGGGGGCGGGGGGCTACACCTTC
CDR3 protein: CASSNPQGAGGYTF

V gene: TRBV20-1
clone size: few
J gene: TRBJ2-7
D gene: TRBD1
CDR3 DNA: TGCAGTGCTAGAGGGCGACAGGGGTTCCCCTCCTACGAGCAGTACTTC
CDR3 protein: CSARGRQGFPSYEQYF

V gene: TRBV27
clone size: few
J gene: TRBJ1-6
D gene: .
CDR3 DNA: TGTGCCAGCCGAAATGGGGATTCACCCCTCCACTTT
CDR3 protein: CASRNGDSPLHF

V gene: TRBV20-1
clone size: .
J gene: TRBJ2-5
D gene: TRBD2
CDR3 DNA: TGCAGTGCTATTAGAGGGCTAGCGGCTTTTCAAGAGACCCAGTACTTC
CDR3 protein: CSAIRGLAAFQETQYF

V gene: TRBV20-1
clone size: .
J gene: TRBJ1-2
D gene: TRBD1
CDR3 DNA: TGCAGTGCTAGAGAGGACAGGGCTAACTATGGCTACACCTTC
CDR3 protein: CSAREDRANYGYTF

V gene: TRBV28
clone size: .
J gene: TRBJ2-7
D gene: .
CDR3 DNA: TGTGCCAGCAGTTCCATCCTCCCCAGGGAGCAGTACTTC
CDR3 protein: CASSSILPREQYF

V gene: TRBV7-2
clone size: .
J gene: TRBJ1-6
D gene: .
CDR3 DNA: TGTGCCAGCAGCTTATTCCCCTCAGCGGGCACCCTCCACTTT
CDR3 protein: CASSLFPSAGTLHF

V gene: TRBV3-1
clone size: few
J gene: TRBJ2-3
D gene: .
CDR3 DNA: TGTGCCAGCAGCCGGGGACGCCGCGGAGATACGCAGTATTTT
CDR3 protein: CASSRGRRGDTQYF

V gene: TRBV27
clone size: few
J gene: TRBJ2-5
D gene: TRBD2
CDR3 DNA: TGTGCCAGCAGTCCCGGGCAGACTAGCGGGGCCCAAGAGACCCAGTACTTC
CDR3 protein: CASSPGQTSGAQETQYF

V gene: TRBV10-3
clone size: many
J gene: TRBJ2-3
D gene: .
CDR3 DNA: TGTGCCATCAGTGGCGACAGCACAGATACGCAGTATTTT
CDR3 protein: CAISGDSTDTQYF

V gene: TRBV20-1
clone size: few
J gene: TRBJ1-2
D gene: .
CDR3 DNA: TGCAGTGCTAATCGGGGGGATGCCTATGGCTACACCTTC
CDR3 protein: CSANRGDAYGYTF

V gene: TRBV14
clone size: .
J gene: TRBJ2-5
D gene: .
CDR3 DNA: TGTGCCAGCAGCCAAGCGGGAGAGACCCAGTACTTC
CDR3 protein: CASSQAGETQYF

V gene: TRBV18
clone size: .
J gene: TRBJ2-5
D gene: TRBD1
CDR3 DNA: TGTGCCAGCTCACCACAGCTCGGGACAGAAGAGACCCAGTACTTC
CDR3 protein: CASSPQLGTEETQYF

V gene: TRBV6-5
clone size: few
J gene: TRBJ1-1
D gene: .
CDR3 DNA: TGTGCCAGCAGTGAGGACGGTCTGAACACTGAAGCTTTCTTT
CDR3 protein: CASSEDGLNTEAFF

V gene: TRBV4-1
clone size: few
J gene: TRBJ2-5
D gene: TRBD2
CDR3 DNA: TGCGCCAGCAGCCAAGTGGTAGCGGGGGGGGGTAACCAAGAGACCCAGTACTTC
CDR3 protein: CASSQVVAGGGNQETQYF

V gene: TRBV5-1
clone size: .
J gene: TRBJ1-1
D gene: TRBD1
CDR3 DNA: TGCGCCAGCAGCGGGACAGGGGTTACTGAAGCTTTCTTT
CDR3 protein: CASSGTGVTEAFF

V gene: TRBV20-1
clone size: .
J gene: TRBJ2-7
D gene: TRBD1
CDR3 DNA: TGCAGTGCTATGACAGGGTACGAGTCCTACGAGCAGTACTTC
CDR3 protein: CSAMTGYESYEQYF

V gene: TRBV6-6
clone size: many
J gene: TRBJ1-2
D gene: .
CDR3 DNA: TGTGCCAGCAGTTACTCGGGCACCCGGGGAGATGGCTACACCTTC
CDR3 protein: CASSYSGTRGDGYTF

V gene: TRBV5-6
clone size: .
J gene: TRBJ1-1
D gene: .
CDR3 DNA: TGTGCCAGCAGCGCGGGGCTAGACACTGAAGCTTTCTTT
CDR3 protein: CASSAGLDTEAFF

V gene: TRBV19
clone size: few
J gene: TRBJ2-3
D gene: .
CDR3 DNA: TGTGCCAGTAGTAACCGACAGGGAGGGGCAGATACGCAGTATTTT
CDR3 protein: CASSNRQGGADTQYF

V gene: TRBV10-3
clone size: few
J gene: TRBJ1-1
D gene: TRBD1
CDR3 DNA: TGTGCCATCAGGGGACAGGGCAATGAAGCTTTCTTT
CDR3 protein: CAIRGQGNEAFF

V gene: TRBV19
clone size: .
J gene: TRBJ2-3
D gene: TRBD2
CDR3 DNA: TGTGCCAGTAACCCCCTAGCGGGAGGACCCACAGATACGCAGTATTTT
CDR3 protein: CASNPLAGGPTDTQYF

V gene: TRBV6-2/TRBV6-3
clone size: .
J gene: TRBJ2-5
D gene: .
CDR3 DNA: TGTGCCAGCAGTTACCGTGGGGCTGGACAAGAGACCCAGTACTTC
CDR3 protein: CASSYRGAGQETQYF

V gene: TRBV7-3
clone size: .
J gene: TRBJ2-1
D gene: TRBD2
CDR3 DNA: TGTGCCAGCAGCTTAATGGGCTCGGCGGGGGGGGACAATGAGCAGTTCTTC
CDR3 protein: CASSLMGSAGGDNEQFF

V gene: TRBV6-5
clone size: few
J gene: TRBJ2-7
D gene: .
CDR3 DNA: TGTGCCACCGAAGACAGAGATTCCTACGAGCAGTACTTC
CDR3 protein: CATEDRDSYEQYF

V gene: TRBV20-1
clone size: few
J gene: TRBJ2-1
D gene: .
CDR3 DNA: TGCAGTGCTAGCCTCGCCGACAATGAGCAGTTCTTC
CDR3 protein: CSASLADNEQFF

V gene: TRBV28
clone size: .
J gene: TRBJ1-6
D gene: TRBD1
CDR3 DNA: TGTGCCAGCAAGGGGACAGGGATTTCCGACCTCCACTTT
CDR3 protein: CASKGTGISDLHF

V gene: TRBV9
clone size: few
J gene: TRBJ2-1
D gene: .
CDR3 DNA: TGTGCCAGCAGCGTAGGAGGGATAAATGAGCAGTTCTTC
CDR3 protein: CASSVGGINEQFF

V gene: TRBV7-2
clone size: many
J gene: TRBJ1-5
D gene: .
CDR3 DNA: TGTGCCAGCAGCTCGAGACGTGGTCAGCCCCAGCATTTT
CDR3 protein: CASSSRRGQPQHF

V gene: TRBV5-8
clone size: few
J gene: TRBJ2-7
D gene: TRBD2
CDR3 DNA: TGTGCCAGCAGCTCCCTATCGGCGGGAGGGTTCGGGCAGTACTTC
CDR3 protein: CASSSLSAGGFGQYF

V gene: TRBV28
clone size: .
J gene: TRBJ2-1
D gene: .
CDR3 DNA: TGTGCCAGCAGTTCGACGGGTGGCCGGGGCGGCTACAATGAGCAGTTCTTC
CDR3 protein: CASSSTGGRGGYNEQFF

V gene: TRBV6-1
clone size: many
J gene: TRBJ1-6
D gene: .
CDR3 DNA: TGTGCCAGCAGTGAAAAATACGACATCTACTCACCCCTCCACTTT
CDR3 protein: CASSEKYDIYSPLHF

V gene: TRBV6-5
clone size: many
J gene: TRBJ2-7
D gene: TRBD1
CDR3 DNA: TGTGCCAGCAGTCCGCGGGACAGGGGGTCCTACGAGCAGTACTTC
CDR3 protein: CASSPRDRGSYEQYF

V gene: TRBV6-5
clone size: few
J gene: TRBJ2-1
D gene: .
CDR3 DNA: TGTGCCAGCAGAAGCAGACAGGCGGCATACAATGAGCAGTTCTTC
CDR3 protein: CASRSRQAAYNEQFF

V gene: TRBV5-1
clone size: few
J gene: TRBJ1-3
D gene: TRBD1
CDR3 DNA: TGCGCCAGCAGCCCGGGACAGCTCTCTGGAAACACCATATATTTT
CDR3 protein: CASSPGQLSGNTIYF

V gene: TRBV6-2/TRBV6-3
clone size: few
J gene: TRBJ1-1
D gene: .
CDR3 DNA: TGTGCCAGCAGTTACTCGGTCGACGGACCCCTAGGAGACACTGAAGCTTTCTTT
CDR3 protein: CASSYSVDGPLGDTEAFF

V gene: TRBV7-9
clone size: .
J gene: TRBJ2-1
D gene: .
CDR3 DNA: TGTGCCAGCAGCTCCCCGGGGGGCGGCGGGGCCTCCTACAATGAGCAGTTCTTC
CDR3 protein: CASSSPGGGGASYNEQFF

V gene: TRBV29-1
clone size: few
J gene: TRBJ1-1
D gene: .
CDR3 DNA: TGCAGCGTTGAAGATCCGTCGCAGGGTAGTACTGAAGCTTTCTTT
CDR3 protein: CSVEDPSQGSTEAFF

V gene: TRBV24-1
clone size: many
J gene: TRBJ1-1
D gene: TRBD1
CDR3 DNA: TGTGCCACCAGTGATTCCCCGGGACAGGGCCGTTACACTGAAGCTTTCTTT
CDR3 protein: CATSDSPGQGRYTEAFF

V gene: TRBV9
clone size: .
J gene: TRBJ2-5
D gene: .
CDR3 DNA: TGTGCCAGCAGCGTATGGGACGGAAGCAAAGAGACCCAGTACTTC
CDR3 protein: CASSVWDGSKETQYF

V gene: TRBV28
clone size: few
J gene: TRBJ1-5
D gene: TRBD1
CDR3 DNA: TGTGCCAGCAGTCGCGGACAGGGGGGCTATAGCAATCAGCCCCAGCATTTT
CDR3 protein: CASSRGQGGYSNQPQHF

V gene: TRBV27
clone size: .
J gene: TRBJ1-2
D gene: TRBD1
CDR3 DNA: TGTGCCAGCAGTACCCGGGACAGTCCTAGCGGCTACACCTTC
CDR3 protein: CASSTRDSPSGYTF

V gene: TRBV11-2
clone size: few
J gene: TRBJ2-3
D gene: TRBD1
CDR3 DNA: TGTGCCAGCAGCCCGGGACAGGGCCGGCCACATCAATATACGCAGTATTTT
CDR3 protein: CASSPGQGRPHQYTQYF

V gene: TRBV20-1
clone size: many
J gene: TRBJ2-7
D gene: TRBD1
CDR3 DNA: TGCAGTGCCACCGTACGAGGGGGACAGTATAGCTACGAGCAGTACTTC
CDR3 protein: CSATVRGGQYSYEQYF

V gene: TRBV7-6
clone size: many
J gene: TRBJ2-3
D gene: TRBD2
CDR3 DNA: TGTGCCAGCAGCTTAGTCGGGGCGGGAGTCCCAGATACGCAGTATTTT
CDR3 protein: CASSLVGAGVPDTQYF

V gene: TRBV27
clone size: .
J gene: TRBJ2-7
D gene: .
CDR3 DNA: TGTGCCAGCATTTCACCTAACTCCTACGAGCAGTACTTC
CDR3 protein: CASISPNSYEQYF

V gene: TRBV6-5
clone size: many
J gene: TRBJ2-2
D gene: .
CDR3 DNA: TGTGCCAGCAGTTATGGGGGCATGAGCACCGGGGAGCTGTTTTTT
CDR3 protein: CASSYGGMSTGELFF

V gene: TRBV5-5
clone size: many
J gene: TRBJ2-1
D gene: .
CDR3 DNA: TGTGCCAGCAGTTTTTCACCTGTCGATGAGCAGTTCTTC
CDR3 protein: CASSFSPVDEQFF

V gene: TRBV20-1
clone size: .
J gene: TRBJ2-1
D gene: TRBD2
CDR3 DNA: TGCAGTGCCGACCTACCAAGCGGGAGGGCTTCCTACAATGAGCAGTTCTTC
CDR3 protein: CSADLPSGRASYNEQFF

V gene: TRBV9
clone size: few
J gene: TRBJ1-2
D gene: .
CDR3 DNA: TGTGCCAGCAGCGTCCAAGGGGGGGGCGCGGGGTATGGCTACACCTTC
CDR3 protein: CASSVQGGGAGYGYTF

V gene: TRBV7-2
clone size: many
J gene: TRBJ2-1
D gene: .
CDR3 DNA: TGTGCCAGCAGCTTTACAGTGAGTTCGTGGTATGAGCAGTTCTTC
CDR3 protein: CASSFTVSSWYEQFF